This T cell receptor beta chain was recorded in a study of glioma-infiltrating T cells after dendritic cell vaccination. The overall study: Glioblastoma patients came from Phase I and II dendritic cell vaccination trials.

Only patients with spare fresh-frozen tumor and over two years of follow-up were included. CDR3 size: 15 residues. V shed 2 bases and J 1 base; nucleotides not matched to a gene: 2. In germline, CDR1 is MDHEN, CDR2 SYDVKM. This clone was observed a few times. Input was 2 to 2.5 ug genomic DNA, or all available if less. Measured with immunoSEQ multiplex PCR; TCRdb has only the in-frame clones, and not every one. The data contain 45,000 to 55,000 clones, roughly 87% of them singletons. This specimen consisted of blood, obtained before dendritic cell vaccination. This chain links TRBV28 with TRBJ2-1; 7 positions agree with TRBD2. The sequence derives from a human donor with glioblastoma. This CDR3 is CASSLGGSSYNEQFF. The CDR3 DNA reads TGTGCCAGCAGTTTAGGCGGGAGTTCCTACAATGAGCAGTTCTTC.